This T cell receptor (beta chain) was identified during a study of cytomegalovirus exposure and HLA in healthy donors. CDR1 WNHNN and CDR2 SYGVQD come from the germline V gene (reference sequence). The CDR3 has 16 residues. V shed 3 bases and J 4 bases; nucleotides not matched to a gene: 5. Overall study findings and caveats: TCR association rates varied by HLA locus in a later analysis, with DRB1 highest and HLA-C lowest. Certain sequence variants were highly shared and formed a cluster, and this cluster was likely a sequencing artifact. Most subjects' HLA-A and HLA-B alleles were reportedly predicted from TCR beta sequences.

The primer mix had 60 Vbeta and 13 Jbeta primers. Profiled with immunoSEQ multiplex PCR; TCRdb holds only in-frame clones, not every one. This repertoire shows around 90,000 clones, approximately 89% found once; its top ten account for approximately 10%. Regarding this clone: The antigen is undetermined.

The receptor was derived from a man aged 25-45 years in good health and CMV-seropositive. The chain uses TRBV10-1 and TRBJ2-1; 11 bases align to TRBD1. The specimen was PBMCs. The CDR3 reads CASSDGDRGEYNEQFF. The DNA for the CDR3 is TGCGCCAGCAGTGACGGGGACAGGGGGGAATACAATGAGCAGTTCTTC.